The 6 T cell receptor beta chains below come from one sample, sequenced in a study of blood T cell repertoires in COVID-19 (dated by TCRdb to the early 2020s). The library was prepared using the immunoSEQ multiplex PCR assay. TCRdb's version of the immuneACCESS table is confined to in-frame rearrangements and falls short of the full clone set. An unresolved V gene accounts for under half of the shortfall where checked; the remainder is of unknown origin. The sample table holds roughly 100,000 clones, of which about 80% were seen once. Around 4.3% of the sample rests with the top ten. Sequences were obtained from peripheral blood. These receptors were taken from a human donor in a cohort sampled during active COVID-19.

V is TRBV19 and J is TRBJ2-1; D might be TRBD2 (6 bases). CDR1 is LNHDA, CDR2 SQIVND, per germline (reference sequence). V was cut by 4 bases and J by 11 bases, with 9 bases left in between. The CDR3 spans 11 residues. The CDR3 region has the DNA TGTGCCAGTAGTAACGGGACTCAGCAGTTCTTC. Protein: CASSNGTQQFF.

This rearrangement joins TRBV7-3 to TRBJ2-2, with a possible D match to TRBD2 (6 bases). Trimming left V 6 bases short and J 5 bases short, with 13 bases between. Germline values: CDR1 SGHTA, CDR2 FQGTGA. The CDR3 runs 14 residues. CDR3 DNA sequence: TGTGCCAGCAGTCCGGACTACCCAACCGGGGAGCTGTTTTTT. This translates into CASSPDYPTGELFF.

The chain combines TRBV2 with TRBJ1-1, with a possible D match to TRBD1 (6 bases). The germline V gene has CDR1 SNHLY and CDR2 FYNNEI. CDR3 size: 13 residues. V was clipped by 4 bases and J by 5 bases, with 11 bases between them. This CDR3 is CASSGQVRTEAFF. The DNA for the CDR3 is TGTGCCAGCAGTGGACAGGTGAGGACTGAAGCTTTCTTT.

The genes are TRBV6-5 and TRBJ1-1; possible D gene TRBD1, 5 bases. The V end lost 7 bases, the J end lost 1 base, and 10 bases lay between the germline ends. Per the germline V gene, CDR1 is MNHEY and CDR2 is SVGAGI. The CDR3 has 13 residues. The DNA for the CDR3 is TGTGCCAGCAAGGGGCCAGAGAACACTGAAGCTTTCTTT. This translates into CASKGPENTEAFF.

This clone was observed once. The chain couples TRBV9 to TRBJ2-5; 8 bases align to TRBD1. V lost 0 bases, J lost 13 bases, and 14 bases stayed unmatched. Germline V CDR1 and CDR2: SGDLS, YYNGEE. The length of the CDR3 is 15 residues. CDR3 bases: TGTGCCAGCAGCGTAGGGGGACAGGATCGCCTAAATGCGTACTTC. Translated: CASSVGGQDRLNAYF.

V is TRBV6-5 and J is TRBJ1-6; tentatively, D is TRBD1 (5 bases). Trimming removed 7 bases from V and 7 bases from J, with 11 bases in between. CDR1 is MNHEY and CDR2 is SVGAGI in the germline V gene. The CDR3 loop spans 13 amino acids. The CDR3 region has the DNA TGTGCCAGCACAGGGTGGGAAAATTCACCCCTCCACTTT. This encodes CASTGWENSPLHF.